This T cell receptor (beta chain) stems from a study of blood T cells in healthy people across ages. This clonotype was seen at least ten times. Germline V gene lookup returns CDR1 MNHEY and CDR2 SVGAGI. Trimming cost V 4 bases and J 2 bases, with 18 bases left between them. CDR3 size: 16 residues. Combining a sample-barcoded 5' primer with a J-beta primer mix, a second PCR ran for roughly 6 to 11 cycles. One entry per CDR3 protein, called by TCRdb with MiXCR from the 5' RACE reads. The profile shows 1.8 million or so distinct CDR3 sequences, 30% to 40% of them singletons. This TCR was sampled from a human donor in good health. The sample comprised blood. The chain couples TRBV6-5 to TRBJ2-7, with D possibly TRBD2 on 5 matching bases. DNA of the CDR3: TGTGCCAGCAGTTCCGGGGAGAGTTTTTTGGCCTACGAGCAGTACTTC. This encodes CASSSGESFLAYEQYF.